These 3 T cell receptor beta chains came from one sample sequenced in a study of T cell clonotyping in hematopoietic cell transplantation (dated by TCRdb to about 2021). Libraries came from the immunoSEQ multiplex PCR assay. The table comes from immuneACCESS by way of TCRdb, which keeps in-frame sequences with V and J called. Part of the clones is missing from these tables; in studies checked, under half for an unresolved V gene and the rest for unknown reasons. Here the sample has 9,100 or so clones; 85% to 90% occur a single time. The top ten clonotypes cover more than 4% of the sample. The time point tag for this specimen amounts to: recipient sample taken at acute GVHD onset. Here the sequenced sample was peripheral blood mononuclear cells, taken at the time of graft-versus-host disease after allogeneic stem cell transplant. Receptors were obtained from a male patient in his sixties who had an allogeneic stem cell transplant from a related donor, so the T cells may come from the graft donor. Some clones in this sample may be carry-over from other donors' samples.

The chain has TRBV6-6 and TRBJ1-6; D may be TRBD1 (6 bases). This CDR3 comprises 15 residues. Trimming left V 6 bases short and J 7 bases short, with 16 bases between. The germline V gene has CDR1 MNHNY and CDR2 SVGAGI (reference sequence). CDR3 coding DNA: TGTGCCAGCAGGGCCCCAGGGGATGTGAATTCACCCCTCCACTTT. Translated, it gives CASRAPGDVNSPLHF.

This chain links TRBV19 with TRBJ1-3, with D possibly TRBD1 on 5 matching bases. The V gene lost 3 bases and the J gene lost 2 bases, with 8 bases spanning the gap. Germline assignment: CDR1 LNHDA and CDR2 SQIVND (reference sequence). CDR3 length: 14 amino acids. CDR3 amino acids: CASSIPGTGNTIYF. CDR3 nucleotide sequence: TGTGCCAGTAGTATCCCAGGGACTGGAAACACCATATATTTT.

The chain couples TRBV6-5 to TRBJ2-5; 7 bases line up with TRBD2. Germline-derived CDR1 and CDR2 are MNHEY and SVGAGI. Trimming removed 6 bases from V and 0 bases from J; junction bases left unmatched: 7. The CDR3 covers 15 residues. The CDR3 loop is CASRYTLADQETQYF. The CDR3 region has the DNA TGTGCCAGCAGATATACTCTAGCGGACCAAGAGACCCAGTACTTC.